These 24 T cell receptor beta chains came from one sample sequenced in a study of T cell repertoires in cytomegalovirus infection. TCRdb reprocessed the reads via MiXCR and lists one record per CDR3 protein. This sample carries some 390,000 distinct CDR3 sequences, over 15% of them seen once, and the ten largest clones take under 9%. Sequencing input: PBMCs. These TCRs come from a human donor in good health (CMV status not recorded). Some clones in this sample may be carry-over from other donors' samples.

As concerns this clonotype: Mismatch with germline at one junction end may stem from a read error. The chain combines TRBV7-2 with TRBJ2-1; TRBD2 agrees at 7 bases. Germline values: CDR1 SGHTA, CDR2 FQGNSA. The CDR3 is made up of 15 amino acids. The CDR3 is CASSQRGSSYNQQFF. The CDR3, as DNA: TGTGCCAGCAGCCAGCGGGGTAGCTCCTACAATCAGCAGTTCTTC.

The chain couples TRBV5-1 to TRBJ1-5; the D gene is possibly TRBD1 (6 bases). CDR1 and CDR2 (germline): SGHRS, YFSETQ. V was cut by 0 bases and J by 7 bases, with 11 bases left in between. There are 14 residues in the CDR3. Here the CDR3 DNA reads TGCGCCAGCAGCTTGGAGGGGGGTGGCCAGCCCCAGCATTTT. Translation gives CASSLEGGGQPQHF.

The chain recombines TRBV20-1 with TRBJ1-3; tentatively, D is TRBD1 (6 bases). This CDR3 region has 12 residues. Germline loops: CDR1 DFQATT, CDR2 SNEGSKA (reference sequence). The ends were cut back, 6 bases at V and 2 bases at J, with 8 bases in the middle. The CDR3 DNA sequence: TGCAGTGCCGGGACACCTGGAAACACCATATATTTT. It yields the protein CSAGTPGNTIYF.

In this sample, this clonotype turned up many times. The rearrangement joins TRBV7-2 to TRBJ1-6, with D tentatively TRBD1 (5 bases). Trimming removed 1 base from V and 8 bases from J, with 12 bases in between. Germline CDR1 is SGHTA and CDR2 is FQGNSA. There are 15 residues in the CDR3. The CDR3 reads CASSLVSRADSPLHF. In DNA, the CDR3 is TGTGCCAGCAGCTTAGTGAGCAGGGCCGATTCACCCCTCCACTTT.

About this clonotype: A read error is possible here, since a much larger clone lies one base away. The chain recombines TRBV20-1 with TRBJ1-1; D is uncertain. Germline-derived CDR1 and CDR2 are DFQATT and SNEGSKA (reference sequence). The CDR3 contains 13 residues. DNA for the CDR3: TGCGGTGCCCCTAAGTTCCAGAACACTGAAGCTTTCTTT. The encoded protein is CGAPKFQNTEAFF.

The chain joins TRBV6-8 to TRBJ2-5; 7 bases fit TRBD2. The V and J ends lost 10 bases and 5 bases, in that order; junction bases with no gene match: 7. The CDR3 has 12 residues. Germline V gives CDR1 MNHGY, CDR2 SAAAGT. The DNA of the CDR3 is TGTGCCACCCATAGCGGGTGGGAGACCCAGTACTTC. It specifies CATHSGWETQYF.

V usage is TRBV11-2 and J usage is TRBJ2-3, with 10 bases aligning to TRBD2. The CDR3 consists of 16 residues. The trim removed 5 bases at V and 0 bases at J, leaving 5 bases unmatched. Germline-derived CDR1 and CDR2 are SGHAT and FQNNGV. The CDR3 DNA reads TGTGCCAGCAGCCGACTAGCGGGCCTAAGCACAGATACGCAGTATTTT. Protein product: CASSRLAGLSTDTQYF.

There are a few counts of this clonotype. CDR3 in DNA: TGTGCCAGCAGTTACGGGCAGGGAGGCACAGATACGCAGTATTTT. Residues: CASSYGQGGTDTQYF. V usage is TRBV6-5 and J usage is TRBJ2-3; D assignment may be TRBD1 or TRBD2 (5 bases each). CDR3 length: 15 residues. Germline V gene lookup returns CDR1 MNHEY and CDR2 SVGAGI. Trimming cost V 2 bases and J 1 base, with 10 bases left between them.

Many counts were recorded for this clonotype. CDR3 sequence: CAISARTGDTGELFF. The CDR3 coding sequence is TGTGCCATCAGTGCTCGGACAGGGGACACCGGGGAGCTGTTTTTT. The V and J genes are TRBV10-3 and TRBJ2-2; TRBD1 matches at 9 bases. The CDR3 sequence is 15 residues long. Germline V gene sequence: CDR1 ENHRY, CDR2 SYGVKD. V dropped 4 bases and J dropped 3; count of bases not matched to a gene: 3.

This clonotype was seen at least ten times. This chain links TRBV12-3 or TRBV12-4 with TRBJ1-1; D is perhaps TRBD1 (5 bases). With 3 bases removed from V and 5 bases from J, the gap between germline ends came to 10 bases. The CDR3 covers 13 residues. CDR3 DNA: TGTGCCAGCAGTTTTTCCGGGGCTACTGAAGCTTTCTTT. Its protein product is CASSFSGATEAFF.

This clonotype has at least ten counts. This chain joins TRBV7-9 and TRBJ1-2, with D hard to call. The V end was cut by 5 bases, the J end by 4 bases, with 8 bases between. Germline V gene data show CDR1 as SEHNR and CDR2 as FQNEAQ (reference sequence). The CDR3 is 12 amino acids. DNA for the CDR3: TGTGCCAGCAGCGAGGGAGGCTATGGCTACACCTTC. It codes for CASSEGGYGYTF.

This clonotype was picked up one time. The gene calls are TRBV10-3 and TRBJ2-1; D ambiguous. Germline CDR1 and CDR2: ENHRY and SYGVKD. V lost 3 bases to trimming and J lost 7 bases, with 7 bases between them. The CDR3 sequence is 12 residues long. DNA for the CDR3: TGTGCCATCAGTGACTCCAGAAATGAGCAGTTCTTC. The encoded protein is CAISDSRNEQFF.

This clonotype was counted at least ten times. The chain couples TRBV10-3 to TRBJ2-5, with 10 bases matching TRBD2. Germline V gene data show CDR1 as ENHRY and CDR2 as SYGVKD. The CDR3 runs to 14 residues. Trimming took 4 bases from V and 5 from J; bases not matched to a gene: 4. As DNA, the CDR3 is TGTGCCATCAGTGCTAGCGGGGGAATTGAGACCCAGTACTTC. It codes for CAISASGGIETQYF.

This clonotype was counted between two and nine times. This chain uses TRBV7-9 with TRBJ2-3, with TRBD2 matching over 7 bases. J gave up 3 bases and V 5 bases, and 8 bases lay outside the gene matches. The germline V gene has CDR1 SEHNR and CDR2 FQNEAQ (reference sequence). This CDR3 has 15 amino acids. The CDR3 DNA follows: TGTGCCAGCAGCATCCCAGCGGGGTTGACAGATACGCAGTATTTT. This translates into CASSIPAGLTDTQYF.

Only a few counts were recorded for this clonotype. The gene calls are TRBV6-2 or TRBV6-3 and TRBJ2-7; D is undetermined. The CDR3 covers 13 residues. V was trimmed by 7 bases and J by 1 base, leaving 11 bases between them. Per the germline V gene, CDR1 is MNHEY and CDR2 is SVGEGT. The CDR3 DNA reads TGTGCCAGCACCCCATTCAGGTCCTACGAGCAGTACTTC. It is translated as CASTPFRSYEQYF.

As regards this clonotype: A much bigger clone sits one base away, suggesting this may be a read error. The CDR3: CAISFEVYETQYF. The CDR3 coding sequence is TGTGCCATCAGTTTCGAAGTGTATGAGACCCAGTACTTC. J is TRBJ2-5 and V is TRBV12-3 or TRBV12-4; D remains ambiguous. This CDR3 has 13 amino acids.

The chain's CDR3 is CASSQGGGDFTNTGELFF. The CDR3 bases are TGTGCCAGCAGCCAAGGCGGAGGGGACTTCACGAACACCGGGGAGCTGTTTTTT. J is TRBJ2-2 and V is TRBV3-1, with D tentatively TRBD2 (6 bases). CDR1 is LGHDT, CDR2 YNNKEL, per germline (reference sequence). CDR3 length: 18 amino acids. V shed 1 base and J shed 0 bases, with 15 bases lying between them.

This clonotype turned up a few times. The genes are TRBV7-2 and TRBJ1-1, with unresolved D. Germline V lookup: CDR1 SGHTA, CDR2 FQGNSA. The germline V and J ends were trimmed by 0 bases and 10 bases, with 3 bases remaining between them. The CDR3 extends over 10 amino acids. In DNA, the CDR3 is TGTGCCAGCAGCTTAGCGCCAGCTTTCTTT. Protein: CASSLAPAFF.

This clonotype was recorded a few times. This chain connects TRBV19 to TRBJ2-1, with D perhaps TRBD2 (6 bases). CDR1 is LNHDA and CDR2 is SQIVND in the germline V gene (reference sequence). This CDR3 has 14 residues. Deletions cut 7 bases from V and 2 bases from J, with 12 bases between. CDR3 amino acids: CASNQRVTYNEQFF. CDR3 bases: TGTGCCAGTAATCAGCGGGTAACCTACAATGAGCAGTTCTTC.

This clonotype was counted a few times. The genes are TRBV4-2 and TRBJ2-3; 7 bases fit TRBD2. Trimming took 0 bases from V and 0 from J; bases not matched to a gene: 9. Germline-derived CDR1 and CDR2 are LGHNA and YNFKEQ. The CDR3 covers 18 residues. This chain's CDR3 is CASSQEWGGTLSTDTQYF. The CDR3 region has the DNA TGTGCCAGCAGCCAAGAGTGGGGGGGTACCCTAAGCACAGATACGCAGTATTTT.

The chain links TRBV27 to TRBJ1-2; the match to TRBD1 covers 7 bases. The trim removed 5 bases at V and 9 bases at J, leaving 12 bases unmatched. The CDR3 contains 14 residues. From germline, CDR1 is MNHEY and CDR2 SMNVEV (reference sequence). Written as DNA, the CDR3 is TGTGCCAGCAGTGCCTCGGACAGGCGACTTAGCTACACCTTC. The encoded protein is CASSASDRRLSYTF.

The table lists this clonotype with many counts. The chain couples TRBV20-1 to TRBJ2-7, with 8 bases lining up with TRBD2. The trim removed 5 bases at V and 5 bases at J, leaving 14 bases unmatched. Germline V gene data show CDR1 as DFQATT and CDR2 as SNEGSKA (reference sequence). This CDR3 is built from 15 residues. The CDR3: CSAYKREPPPHEQYF. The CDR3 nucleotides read TGCAGTGCTTATAAGCGGGAGCCCCCTCCCCACGAGCAGTACTTC.

CDR3 sequence (DNA): TGCAGTGCTCCTGGCGGGGCCCCCTACAATGAGCAGTTCTTC. Residues: CSAPGGAPYNEQFF. The chain has TRBV20-1 and TRBJ2-1; maybe TRBD2 (6 bases). The CDR3 runs 14 residues. Germline V CDR1 and CDR2: DFQATT, SNEGSKA (reference sequence). V gave up 5 bases and J gave up 2 bases, with 13 bases separating them.

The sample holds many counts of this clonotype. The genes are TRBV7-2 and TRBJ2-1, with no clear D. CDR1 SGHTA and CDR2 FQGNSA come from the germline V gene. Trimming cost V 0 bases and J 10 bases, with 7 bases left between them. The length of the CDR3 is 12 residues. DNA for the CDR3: TGTGCCAGCAGCTTAGCGTTGACAGAGCAGTTCTTC. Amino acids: CASSLALTEQFF.